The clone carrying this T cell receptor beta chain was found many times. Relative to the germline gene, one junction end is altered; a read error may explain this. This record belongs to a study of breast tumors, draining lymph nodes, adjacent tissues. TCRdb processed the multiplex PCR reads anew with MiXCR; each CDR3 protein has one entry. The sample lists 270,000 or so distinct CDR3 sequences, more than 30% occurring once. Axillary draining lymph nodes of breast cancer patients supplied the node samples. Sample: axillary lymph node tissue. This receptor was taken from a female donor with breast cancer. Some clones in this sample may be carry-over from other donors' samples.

The CDR3 DNA reads as TGCAGTGCGAGAGGCCCCCGACAGGGGGCCCACGAGCAGTACTTC. Its protein is CSARGPRQGAHEQYF. The chain joins TRBV20-1 to TRBJ2-7; 10 bases map to TRBD1. The length of the CDR3 is 15 residues. Germline V gives CDR1 DFQATT, CDR2 SNEGSKA (reference sequence).